A selection of T cell receptor beta chains follows, all from one sample in a study of blood T cell repertoires in COVID-19. TCRdb's table, derived via immunoSEQ multiplex PCR, lists solely in-frame clones and lacks some. The data hold over 45,000 clones, with over 70% observed a single time. The specimen was peripheral blood. These receptors originate from a woman over 75 with acute or convalescent COVID-19. Each CDR3 is given with its conserved first and last residue. D genes are given only for firm matches. Clone size is not always given. Where it is, it says once, few, many or a class for expanded clones.

D	length	J	size	V	DNA	CDR3
TRBD2	16	TRBJ2-5	few	TRBV30	TGTGCCTGGAGTGGAGACGGGGGGGCCTGGGGCGAGACCCAGTACTTC	CAWSGDGGAWGETQYF
NA	14	TRBJ1-3	few	TRBV7-2	TGTGCCAGCACCCTCGCGAGAGCTGGAAACACCATATATTTT	CASTLARAGNTIYF
NA	15	TRBJ2-3	NA	TRBV27	TGTGCCAGCAACCATTTCACCTCACGGGAAGATACGCAGTATTTT	CASNHFTSREDTQYF
NA	13	TRBJ1-5	few	TRBV25-1	TGTGCCAGCAGTCCAGGGAGGGGTCAGCCCCAGCATTTT	CASSPGRGQPQHF
NA	15	TRBJ2-4	NA	TRBV18	TGTGCCAGCTCACCTGTCCAGGACAGCAAAAACATTCAGTACTTC	CASSPVQDSKNIQYF
TRBD2	15	TRBJ2-7	NA	TRBV28	TGTGCCAGCAGTTTGGGACTAGCGGGGACCTACGAGCAGTACTTC	CASSLGLAGTYEQYF
TRBD1	17	TRBJ2-3	few	TRBV15	TGTGCCACCAGCAGCGCCCTGGGACAGTTTGGCACAGATACGCAGTATTTT	CATSSALGQFGTDTQYF
NA	15	TRBJ1-2	NA	TRBV19	TGTGCCAGTACCCTATCCAGGTCCAGGGTGGATGGCTACACCTTC	CASTLSRSRVDGYTF
TRBD2	15	TRBJ2-3	NA	TRBV11-1	TGTGCCAGCAGCCACGGACTAGCGGGGTCAGATACGCAGTATTTT	CASSHGLAGSDTQYF
TRBD1	14	TRBJ1-2	NA	TRBV7-8	TGTGCCAGCAGCCGGGGACAGGGGGCTATTGGCTACACCTTC	CASSRGQGAIGYTF
TRBD1	15	TRBJ2-5	NA	TRBV19	TGTGCCAGTAAGTCCTCGACAGGGCCTGGAGAGACCCAGTACTTC	CASKSSTGPGETQYF
TRBD1	15	TRBJ2-2	NA	TRBV11-2	TGTGCCAGCAGCTTAGACAGGGGGCAAACCGGGGAGCTGTTTTTT	CASSLDRGQTGELFF
NA	15	TRBJ2-3	NA	TRBV5-1	TGCGCCAGCAGCTTCTCCGCTATCGCAACAGATACGCAGTATTTT	CASSFSAIATDTQYF
NA	14	TRBJ1-2	NA	TRBV6-6	TGTGCCAGCAGTTACCCCGACAACGGCTATGGCTACACCTTC	CASSYPDNGYGYTF
TRBD1	14	TRBJ1-1	NA	TRBV5-1	TGCGCCAGCAGCCAGACAGGGGCGAACACTGAAGCTTTCTTT	CASSQTGANTEAFF
NA	16	TRBJ1-6	NA	TRBV19	TGTGCCAGTAGGAAGGAGTCGAATTTGGATAATTCACCCCTCCACTTT	CASRKESNLDNSPLHF
NA	15	TRBJ1-3	NA	TRBV21-1	TGTGCCAGCAGTCACAGGGGTCCCTCTGGAAACACCATATATTTT	CASSHRGPSGNTIYF